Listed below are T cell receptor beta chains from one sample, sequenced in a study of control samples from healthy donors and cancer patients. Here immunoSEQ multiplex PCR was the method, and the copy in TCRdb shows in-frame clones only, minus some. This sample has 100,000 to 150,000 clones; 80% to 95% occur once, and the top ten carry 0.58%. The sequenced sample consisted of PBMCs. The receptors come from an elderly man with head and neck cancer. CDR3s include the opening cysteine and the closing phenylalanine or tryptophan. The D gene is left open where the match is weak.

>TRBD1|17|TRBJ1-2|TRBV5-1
CASRPDRARGGNYGYTF
TGCGCCAGCAGACCGGACAGGGCGCGAGGTGGTAACTATGGCTACACCTTC
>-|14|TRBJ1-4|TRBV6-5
CASRTGTTNEKLFF
TGTGCCAGCAGAACCGGGACAACTAATGAAAAACTGTTTTTT
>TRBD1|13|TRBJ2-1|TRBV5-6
CASSSDRANEQFF
TGTGCCAGCAGCTCGGACAGGGCGAATGAGCAGTTCTTC
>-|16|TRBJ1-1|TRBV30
CAWSLGIRGGNTEAFF
TGTGCCTGGTCTCTCGGGATTCGGGGAGGGAACACTGAAGCTTTCTTT
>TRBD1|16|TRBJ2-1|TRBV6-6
CASRTQAGGFYNEQFF
TGTGCCAGCAGAACTCAAGCAGGGGGCTTCTACAATGAGCAGTTCTTC
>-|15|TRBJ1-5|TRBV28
CASSSSARGNQPQHF
TGTGCCAGCAGCTCGTCCGCGCGGGGAAATCAGCCCCAGCATTTT
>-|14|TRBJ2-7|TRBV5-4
CASSPAGTYYEQYF
TGTGCCAGCAGCCCGGCTGGGACTTACTACGAGCAGTACTTC
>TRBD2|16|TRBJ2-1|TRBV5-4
CASSLGWSSGYNEQFF
TGTGCCAGCAGCTTGGGTTGGTCTAGCGGGTACAATGAGCAGTTCTTC
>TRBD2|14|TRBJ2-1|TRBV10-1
CASSELAWDNEQFF
TGCGCCAGCAGTGAACTAGCGTGGGACAATGAGCAGTTCTTC
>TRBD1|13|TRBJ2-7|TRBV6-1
CASSDPLLDRDLF
TGTGCCAGCAGTGATCCACTCCTGGACAGGGACCTCTTC